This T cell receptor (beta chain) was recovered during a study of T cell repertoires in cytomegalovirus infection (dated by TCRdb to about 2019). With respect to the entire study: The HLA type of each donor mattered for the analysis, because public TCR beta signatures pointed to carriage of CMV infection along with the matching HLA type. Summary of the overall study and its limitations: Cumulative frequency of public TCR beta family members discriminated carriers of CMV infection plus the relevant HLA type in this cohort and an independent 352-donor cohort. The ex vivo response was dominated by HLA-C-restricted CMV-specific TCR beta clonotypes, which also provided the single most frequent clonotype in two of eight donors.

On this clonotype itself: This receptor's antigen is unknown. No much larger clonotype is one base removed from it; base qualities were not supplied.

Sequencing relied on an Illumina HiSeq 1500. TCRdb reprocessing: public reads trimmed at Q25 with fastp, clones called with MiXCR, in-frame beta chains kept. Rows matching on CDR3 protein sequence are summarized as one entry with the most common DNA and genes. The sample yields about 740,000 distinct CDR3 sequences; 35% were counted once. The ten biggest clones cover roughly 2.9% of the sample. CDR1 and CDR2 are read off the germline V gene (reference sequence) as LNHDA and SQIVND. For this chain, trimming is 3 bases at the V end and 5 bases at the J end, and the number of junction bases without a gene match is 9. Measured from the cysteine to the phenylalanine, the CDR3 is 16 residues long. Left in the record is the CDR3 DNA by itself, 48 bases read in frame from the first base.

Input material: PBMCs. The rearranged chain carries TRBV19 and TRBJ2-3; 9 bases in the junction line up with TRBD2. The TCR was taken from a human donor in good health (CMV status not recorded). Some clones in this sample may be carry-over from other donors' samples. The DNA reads TGTGCCAGTAGTATCTCCGCGGGGGGGCCTGGAGATACGCAGTATTTT. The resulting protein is CASSISAGGPGDTQYF. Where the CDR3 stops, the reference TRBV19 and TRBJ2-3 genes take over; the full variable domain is DGGITQSPKYLFRKEGQNVTLSCEQNLNHDAMYWYRQDPGQGLRLIYYSQIVNDFQKGDIAEGYSVSREKKESFPLTVTSAQKNPTAFYLCASSISAGGPGDTQYFGPGTRLTVL.